This TCR beta chain came from a study of T cells in narcolepsy. At the level of the study: Patients with NT1 or NT2 and healthy control donors were enrolled.

Sequencing used immunoSEQ multiplex PCR; TCRdb keeps in-frame clones, though not all of them. The table lists around 30,000 clones, about 77% of them singletons. Germline CDR1 SGHNT, CDR2 YYREEE (reference sequence). This CDR3 spans 14 amino acids. With V trimmed by 4 bases and J by 8 bases, 5 bases remained unmatched. This clone was counted once. Material: CD45RA- memory CD4+ T cells from PBMCs. The origin of this receptor is a human donor with narcolepsy. The rearrangement uses TRBV5-4 and TRBJ2-1, with 11 bases matching TRBD2. CDR3 residues: CASSLSGGVDEQFF. CDR3 bases: TGTGCCAGCAGCCTTAGCGGGGGGGTCGATGAGCAGTTCTTC.